This T cell receptor (beta chain) comes out of a study of blood T cell repertoires in COVID-19. Overall study context: The analysed material was cDNA or gDNA that came from T cells, B-cell-depleted T cells, or PBMCs.

The V gene lost 4 bases and the J gene lost 11 bases, with 15 bases spanning the gap. The CDR3 consists of 12 residues. Those enrolled, adults aged roughly 18 to 89 years, came from around 25 US areas. In assigning cohorts, the study relied on participant-reported clinical history. Per the original data handling: The authors estimated nucleated cell counts from reference gene primer amplification. The method was immunoSEQ multiplex PCR; TCRdb's version includes in-frame clones alone and lacks a portion of them. V, J and clone size are those of that table, while D and trimming were read from the DNA. This sample carries some 150,000 clones, more than 75% of them seen once, and the ten largest clones take roughly 1.2%.

Sample: PBMCs or T cells enriched from blood (not recorded which). The gene calls are TRBV12-3 or TRBV12-4 and TRBJ2-7, with D possibly TRBD2 on 8 matching bases. This receptor was identified in a woman between 25 and 40 years old with acute COVID-19. CDR3 DNA sequence: TGTGCCAGCAGTTCAGGTAGCGGGACAGAGTACTTC. Residues: CASSSGSGTEYF.